One T cell receptor (beta chain) is described in this entry. Antigen: not known. Treatment locations for all participants with HIV were in the United States. With survey level as its setting, the immunoSEQ assay was v3.0. Data came from immunoSEQ multiplex PCR; TCRdb stores just in-frame clones and leaves some out. The sample yields tens of thousands of clones, about 80% seen once. This record comes from a study of long-term antiretroviral therapy in people with HIV. General observations from the study: Patients on ART gained diversity, which nonetheless stayed below transplant donor controls. Clones showing expansion before ART dominated the repertoire at all time points.

This TCR was sampled from a man in his forties with HIV. Sequencing was performed on unsorted PBMCs, taken 0.3 years after starting antiretroviral therapy.

CDR3 bases: TGTGCCAGCAGTGAAGAGGTCCGGGGAACTAATGAAAAACTGTTTTTT. This translates into CASSEEVRGTNEKLFF. The chain combines TRBV2 with TRBJ1-4, with no clear D. CDR1 and CDR2 (germline): SNHLY, FYNNEI. This CDR3 contains 16 residues. The V end lost 1 base, the J end lost 1 base, and 10 bases lay between the germline ends.